What follows are 25 T cell receptor beta chains derived from one specimen sequenced in a study of OX40 agonist ivuxolimab in advanced cancers. Clones were sequenced by immunoSEQ multiplex PCR, and TCRdb holds only the in-frame ones, with some missing. This sample has 15,000 to 25,000 clones, with nearly 70% found just once. The sequencing used CD4+ or CD8+ T cells sorted from blood, collected in a trial of the OX40 agonist ivuxolimab. All receptors come from an adult with an advanced solid tumor such as melanoma, head and neck, liver or kidney cancer.

This clone was counted only a few times. V is TRBV28 and J is TRBJ2-7; the D is unclear. V was pared by 3 bases and J by 0 bases, with 6 bases between. This CDR3 has 13 amino acids. CDR1 MDHEN and CDR2 SYDVKM come from the germline V gene. The DNA of the CDR3 is TGTGCCAGCAGTTTCCCGAGCTCCTACGAGCAGTACTTC. It specifies CASSFPSSYEQYF.

The chain couples TRBV7-4 to TRBJ2-7; D remains unclear. Trimming removed 1 base at V and 3 bases at J, with 4 bases between. This CDR3 is 12 amino acids long. Per germline, CDR1 SGHVT and CDR2 SQSDAQ. The CDR3 nucleotides are TGTGCCAGCAGCTTAGAGCACTACGAGCAGTACTTC. Translated: CASSLEHYEQYF. The full variable domain, with the rest looked up from reference TRBV7-4 and TRBJ2-7, is GAGVSQSPRYKVAKRGRDVALRCDSISGHVTLYWYRQTLGQGSEVLTYSQSDAQRDKSGRPSGRFSAERPERSVSTLKIQRTEQGDSAVYLCASSLEHYEQYFGPGTRLTVT.

The chain combines TRBV23-1 with TRBJ2-7; 9 bases match TRBD1. TRBV23-1 qualifies as an ORF whose function is uncertain. The CDR3 sequence is 13 residues long. V lost 8 bases to trimming and J lost 3 bases; unmatched junction nucleotides: 5. CDR3 sequence reads: CASRRDRDYEQYF. The CDR3 region has the DNA TGCGCCAGCCGCCGGGACAGGGACTACGAGCAGTACTTC.

This clone is labeled medium-sized (0.01 to 0.1%). J is TRBJ1-2 and V is TRBV11-2; D unclear. The CDR3 is 12 residues long. Trimming shortened V by 7 bases and J by 6 bases, and 12 bases separated the two germline ends. Germline CDR1 reads SGHAT; CDR2 reads FQNNGV. The CDR3 reads CASTQAGNGYTF. In DNA, the CDR3 is TGTGCCAGCACTCAAGCGGGCAATGGCTACACCTTC.

This rearrangement joins TRBV4-3 to TRBJ1-1, with a possible D match to TRBD1 (5 bases). Trimming removed 0 bases at V and 0 bases at J, with 20 bases between. CDR1 and CDR2 from the germline V gene are LGHNA and YSLEER. This CDR3 contains 19 residues. The CDR3 DNA sequence: TGCGCCAGCAGCCAAGATCCGGCCAGCGAGGCGGGGGTGAACACTGAAGCTTTCTTT. This sequence encodes CASSQDPASEAGVNTEAFF.

The chain joins TRBV9 to TRBJ1-1; D is uncertain. This CDR3 comprises 14 residues. Trimming stripped 3 bases from V and 4 bases from J, with 13 bases between. Germline assignment: CDR1 SGDLS and CDR2 YYNGEE. This chain's CDR3 is CASSGPTVGTEAFF. In nucleotides, the CDR3 is TGTGCCAGCAGCGGCCCCACGGTTGGCACTGAAGCTTTCTTT.

V is TRBV5-4 and J is TRBJ2-5; 9 nucleotides agree with TRBD2. The length of the CDR3 is 15 residues. Germline CDR1 is SGHNT and CDR2 is YYREEE (reference sequence). Trimming took 4 bases from V and 5 from J; bases not matched to a gene: 9. The CDR3 sequence: CASSPGVAGVETQYF. In DNA form, the CDR3 reads TGTGCCAGCAGCCCCGGAGTAGCGGGGGTGGAGACCCAGTACTTC.

V gene TRBV18 combines with J gene TRBJ2-7; no firm D call. The CDR3 is 14 amino acids. V was clipped by 4 bases and J by 2 bases, with 12 bases between them. Germline CDR1 is KGHSH and CDR2 is LQKENI. Here the CDR3 reads CASSLEDETYEQYF. In DNA form, the CDR3 reads TGTGCCAGCTCACTCGAGGACGAAACCTACGAGCAGTACTTC.

This rearrangement joins TRBV18 to TRBJ2-1, with D perhaps assigned TRBD1 or TRBD2 (5 bases each). The CDR3 is 15 amino acids. V was shortened by 3 bases and J by 5 bases, with 14 bases between the two germline ends. Germline-derived CDR1 and CDR2 are KGHSH and LQKENI. The CDR3 spells CASSPRQTKNNEQFF. The CDR3 coding sequence is TGTGCCAGCTCACCTAGACAGACTAAAAACAATGAGCAGTTCTTC.

This clone was picked up a small number of times. The chain combines TRBV7-2 with TRBJ2-1; D gene unclear. The CDR3 runs 16 residues. In germline, CDR1 is SGHTA, CDR2 FQGNSA. V gave up 2 bases and J gave up 0 bases, with 11 bases separating them. CDR3 residues: CASSLLVLSSYNEQFF. CDR3 DNA sequence: TGTGCCAGCAGCTTACTAGTGCTAAGCTCCTACAATGAGCAGTTCTTC.

The J gene is TRBJ2-7, the V gene TRBV6-6; 7 bases match TRBD2. CDR1 and CDR2 (germline): MNHNY, SVGAGI (reference sequence). J gave up 2 bases and V 5 bases, and 9 bases lay outside the gene matches. This CDR3 has 15 residues. The CDR3 bases are TGTGCCAGCAGTGCCGCAGCAGGGACTACCTACGAGCAGTACTTC. Its translation: CASSAAAGTTYEQYF.

This clone showed up just a few times. The chain couples TRBV4-3 to TRBJ2-1; 9 bases are shared with TRBD2. V lost 3 bases and J lost 3; bases outside the gene matches: 3. The CDR3 is made up of 15 amino acids. CDR1 is LGHNA and CDR2 is YSLEER in the germline V gene. CDR3 amino acids: CASSQLAGDYNEQFF. CDR3 nucleotide sequence: TGCGCCAGCAGCCAGTTAGCGGGGGACTACAATGAGCAGTTCTTC.

The gene calls are TRBV7-8 and TRBJ2-3; D remains ambiguous. The germline V gene has CDR1 SGHVS and CDR2 FQNEAQ. V was clipped by 5 bases and J by 5 bases, with 8 bases between them. CDR3 length: 12 residues. The CDR3 bases are TGTGCCAGCAGCCCCGACATAGATACGCAGTATTTT. It is translated as CASSPDIDTQYF.

Here the CDR3 reads CASSLEDFSGANVLTF. CDR3 nucleotide sequence: TGTGCCAGCAGTTTGGAGGATTTCTCTGGGGCCAACGTCCTGACTTTC. The chain employs TRBV28 and TRBJ2-6, with a tentative D call TRBD2 (5 bases). V shed 3 bases and J shed 0 bases, with 9 bases lying between them. The CDR3 is made up of 16 amino acids. The germline CDR1 and CDR2 sequences are MDHEN and SYDVKM.

The rearrangement uses TRBV28 and TRBJ2-3, with no clear D. The germline V gene encodes CDR1 MDHEN and CDR2 SYDVKM. The CDR3 spans 14 residues. V was pared by 2 bases and J by 2 bases, with 8 bases between. CDR3 amino acids: CASSLTGLTDTQYF. The CDR3 nucleotides read TGTGCCAGCAGTTTAACGGGCCTCACAGATACGCAGTATTTT.

The rearrangement uses TRBV6-1 and TRBJ2-5; no reliable D call. Germline-derived CDR1 and CDR2 are MNHNS and SASEGT. V lost 2 bases and J lost 5, with 15 bases in between. The CDR3 totals 15 residues. CDR3 residues: CASSEHPYLGETQYF. The CDR3 nucleotides read TGTGCCAGCAGTGAACACCCATACCTGGGGGAGACCCAGTACTTC.

The gene calls are TRBV6-6 and TRBJ1-4; D possibly corresponds to TRBD1 (5 bases). Trimming took 4 bases from V and 8 from J, leaving 8 bases between them. CDR1 is MNHNY, CDR2 SVGAGI, per germline (reference sequence). This CDR3 comprises 12 residues. DNA of the CDR3: TGTGCCAGCAGTTCGGGGGTAGAAAAACTGTTTTTT. Translating gives CASSSGVEKLFF.

The chain couples TRBV29-1 to TRBJ2-7; D is perhaps TRBD2 (6 bases). Deletions cut 4 bases from V and 6 bases from J, with 25 bases between. Germline V gene data show CDR1 as SQVTM and CDR2 as ANQGSEA. The CDR3 contains 16 residues. DNA for the CDR3: TGCAGCGTTGTCTTGGAGGGACTGGGAGTTGAGTCCGAGCAGTACTTC. Translating gives CSVVLEGLGVESEQYF.

The gene calls are TRBV19 and TRBJ2-2; D gene uncertain. Per the germline V gene, CDR1 is LNHDA and CDR2 is SQIVND (reference sequence). The V end lost 3 bases, the J end lost 8 bases, and 10 bases lay between the germline ends. CDR3 length: 13 amino acids. The CDR3: CASSIDFPGELFF. CDR3 DNA: TGTGCCAGTAGTATCGACTTCCCGGGGGAGCTGTTTTTT.

V gene TRBV5-1 combines with J gene TRBJ2-7; 8 bases align to TRBD1. Germline assignment: CDR1 SGHRS and CDR2 YFSETQ. The CDR3 has 12 amino acids. V was pared by 3 bases and J by 4 bases, with 0 bases of the junction left unmatched. The CDR3 DNA sequence: TGCGCCAGCAGCTGGACAGGGTACGAGCAGTACTTC. This encodes CASSWTGYEQYF.

The rearrangement uses TRBV4-2 and TRBJ1-2, with D hard to call. The V gene's germline CDR1 is LGHNA and CDR2 YNFKEQ. The V gene lost 2 bases and the J gene lost 8 bases, with 15 bases spanning the gap. This CDR3 has 14 amino acids. The CDR3 loop reads CASSQSVVGLGYTF. The CDR3 DNA reads TGTGCCAGCAGCCAATCCGTCGTAGGGTTGGGCTACACCTTC.

This sequence joins TRBV27 and TRBJ2-7; D unresolved. V shed 6 bases and J shed 1 base, with 16 bases lying between them. The CDR3 totals 15 residues. The germline V gene has CDR1 MNHEY and CDR2 SMNVEV (reference sequence). In DNA, the CDR3 is TGTGCCAGCAGATCGTCCGGCGAGCCATCCTACGAGCAGTACTTC. It encodes CASRSSGEPSYEQYF.

This chain connects TRBV27 to TRBJ2-5; unclear D gene. The CDR3 totals 13 residues. Germline loops: CDR1 MNHEY, CDR2 SMNVEV (reference sequence). Trimming pared 3 bases from V and 0 bases from J, leaving 5 bases between. DNA for the CDR3: TGTGCCAGCAGTTTTCAGTACCAAGAGACCCAGTACTTC. It encodes CASSFQYQETQYF.

Only a few counts were recorded for this clone. The chain recombines TRBV4-2 with TRBJ1-2; D gene ambiguous. V shed 2 bases and J shed 6 bases, with 13 bases lying between them. CDR1 is LGHNA and CDR2 is YNFKEQ in the germline V gene. CDR3 length: 14 amino acids. The CDR3 sequence: CASSQLGFENGYTF. In DNA, the CDR3 is TGTGCCAGCAGCCAATTGGGGTTTGAGAATGGCTACACCTTC.

The chain is built from TRBV19 and TRBJ1-4; D unclear. V lost 0 bases and J lost 13, with 18 bases in between. The germline V gene has CDR1 LNHDA and CDR2 SQIVND (reference sequence). This CDR3 contains 15 residues. The CDR3 DNA sequence: TGTGCCAGTAGTATAGATGGTGGGTTCTGGGCCTCACTGTTTTTT. Amino acid sequence: CASSIDGGFWASLFF.